The 26 T cell receptor beta chains reported below all come from one sample, sequenced in a study of T cell responses to AZD1222 COVID-19 vaccine. Here immunoSEQ multiplex PCR was the method, and the copy in TCRdb shows in-frame clones only, minus some. This table holds over 95,000 clones, about 87% found once. Here the sequenced sample was peripheral blood, taken on day 0 of AZD1222 vaccination. The receptors shown here come from an adult in good health.

The chain is built from TRBV7-2 and TRBJ1-2; 7 bases agree with TRBD1. The germline CDR1 and CDR2 sequences are SGHTA and FQGNSA. The CDR3 is made up of 16 amino acids. Unmatched junction bases numbered 7, after V lost 3 bases and J lost 0 bases. In DNA, the CDR3 is TGTGCCAGCAGCTTCCGCCCACAGGGGACTAACTATGGCTACACCTTC. Translation: CASSFRPQGTNYGYTF. The variable domain in full, with the rest retrieved from reference TRBV7-2 and TRBJ1-2, is GAGVSQSPSNKVTEKGKDVELRCDPISGHTALYWYRQSLGQGLEFLIYFQGNSAPDKSGLPSDRFSAERTGGSVSTLTIQRTQQEDSAVYLCASSFRPQGTNYGYTFGSGTRLTVV.

This clone was seen only once. This chain links TRBV6-1 with TRBJ2-7; no definite D call. Between the trimmed V and J ends, which lost 3 bases and 5 bases, there was a span of 20 bases. The germline V gene has CDR1 MNHNS and CDR2 SASEGT. The CDR3 is 16 amino acids. The CDR3: CASSDHPSSPTDEQYF. CDR3 nucleotide sequence: TGTGCCAGCAGTGACCATCCTTCCAGCCCCACAGACGAGCAGTACTTC.

The chain uses TRBV14 and TRBJ2-7, with D possibly TRBD2 on 6 matching bases. Germline values: CDR1 SGHDN, CDR2 FVKESK. The V gene lost 5 bases and the J gene lost 5 bases, with 16 bases spanning the gap. This CDR3 region has 14 residues. The DNA for the CDR3 is TGTGCCAGCAGCTCCGCGGGACTCCCACACGAGCAGTACTTC. Its translation is CASSSAGLPHEQYF.

The chain joins TRBV2 to TRBJ1-2, with D tentatively TRBD1 (5 bases). The CDR3 is 15 amino acids. V lost 2 bases and J lost 5, with 15 bases in between. Germline CDR1 and CDR2: SNHLY and FYNNEI. The CDR3 loop is CASSERSVRGYGYTF. CDR3 DNA sequence: TGTGCCAGCAGTGAACGGAGTGTGAGGGGATATGGCTACACCTTC. The full variable domain, rest sourced from reference TRBV2 and TRBJ1-2, is EPEVTQTPSHQVTQMGQEVILRCVPISNHLYFYWYRQILGQKVEFLVSFYNNEISEKSEIFDDQFSVERPDGSNFTLKIRSTKLEDSAMYFCASSERSVRGYGYTFGSGTRLTVV.

The V and J genes are TRBV21-1 and TRBJ2-7; the DNA was not used to check the table's D call, TRBD1. TRBV21-1 is a pseudogene locus. The CDR3 totals 9 residues. DNA for the CDR3: TGTGCCAGCAGCAATCAGGGCTGCTTC. Amino acids: CASSNQGCF.

The rearrangement joins TRBV18 to TRBJ1-4, with D hard to call. V was cut by 1 base and J by 7 bases, with 19 bases left in between. The CDR3 spans 17 residues. Germline assignment: CDR1 KGHSH and CDR2 LQKENI. This CDR3 is CASSPLHQPPRGEKLFF. CDR3 DNA: TGTGCCAGCTCACCACTGCACCAACCTCCCCGGGGTGAAAAACTGTTTTTT.

This chain links TRBV28 with TRBJ1-1, with TRBD1 matching over 8 bases. V shed 10 bases and J 3 bases; nucleotides not matched to a gene: 10. This CDR3 has 14 residues. Germline-derived CDR1 and CDR2 are MDHEN and SYDVKM. The CDR3 DNA reads as TGTGCCACTTGTCGAAACAGGGGGTACACTGAAGCTTTCTTT. Translation gives CATCRNRGYTEAFF.

This clone was recorded once. The chain couples TRBV28 to TRBJ1-2; 7 positions agree with TRBD1. From germline, CDR1 is MDHEN and CDR2 SYDVKM. The CDR3 loop spans 12 amino acids. The ends lost 10 bases at V and 7 bases at J; junction bases unmatched: 9. For the CDR3, the DNA is TGTGCCACCGATGGGGCAGGGGGTGGCTACACCTTC. Translating it yields CATDGAGGGYTF.

This clone was seen only once. The gene calls are TRBV3-1 (or the pseudogene TRBV3-2) and TRBJ1-4; D is possibly TRBD1 (6 bases). The germline gives CDR1 LGHDT, CDR2 YNNKEL (reference sequence). The CDR3 sequence is 15 residues long. Trimming left V 1 base short and J 8 bases short, with 14 bases between. CDR3 in amino acids: CASSQGTGFREKLFF. CDR3 nucleotides: TGTGCCAGCAGCCAAGGAACAGGGTTTAGGGAAAAACTGTTTTTT.

The genes are TRBV11-2 and TRBJ2-7; 12 nucleotides line up with TRBD2. The CDR3 consists of 19 residues. V trimming: 0 bases; J trimming: 1 base; junction bases outside the gene matches: 10. Germline lookup yields CDR1 SGHAT and CDR2 FQNNGV. The CDR3 region has the DNA TGTGCCAGCAGCTTAGATTCCCTATCCGGACTAGCGGGATCCTACGAGCAGTACTTC. Translated, it gives CASSLDSLSGLAGSYEQYF.

The gene calls are TRBV7-2 and TRBJ2-3; TRBD2 matches 8 bases. Germline V gene data show CDR1 as SGHTA and CDR2 as FQGNSA. The CDR3 is made up of 16 amino acids. V trimming: 5 bases; J trimming: 0 bases; junction bases outside the gene matches: 7. CDR3 sequence: CASSPQGGRSTDTQYF. CDR3 sequence (DNA): TGTGCCAGCAGCCCCCAGGGCGGGAGGAGCACAGATACGCAGTATTTT.

The V gene is TRBV6-1, the J gene TRBJ2-3; 7 bases map to TRBD2. CDR1 is MNHNS, CDR2 SASEGT, per germline. Germline trimming cut 2 bases from V and 5 bases from J; bases unmatched to any gene: 13. This CDR3 has 17 residues. CDR3 bases: TGTGCCAGCAGTGAAATCGGACGCGGGAGTCGGAGAGATACGCAGTATTTT. Its protein product is CASSEIGRGSRRDTQYF.

The chain has TRBV30 and TRBJ2-1; TRBD2 matches at 10 bases. CDR1 and CDR2 (germline): GTSNPN, SVGIG (reference sequence). V was clipped by 1 base and J by 9 bases; unmatched bases: 6. CDR3 length equals 14 residues. The CDR3 DNA follows: TGTGCCTGGAGTGCGTTAGCGGGAGGAGGTGAGCAGTTCTTC. This codes for CAWSALAGGGEQFF. Drawing the rest from reference TRBV30 and TRBJ2-1, the complete variable domain is SQTIHQWPATLVQPVGSPLSLECTVEGTSNPNLYWYRQAAGRGLQLLFYSVGIGQISSEVPQNLSASRPQDRQFILSSKKLLLSDSGFYLCAWSALAGGGEQFFGPGTRLTVL.

J is TRBJ2-7 and V is TRBV18, with D perhaps matching TRBD1 (5 bases). The CDR3 contains 14 residues. Germline V gene sequence: CDR1 KGHSH, CDR2 LQKENI. The V end was cut by 0 bases, the J end by 2 bases, with 8 bases between. The DNA for the CDR3 is TGTGCCAGCTCACCACCGCAGGGTACCTACGAGCAGTACTTC. Amino acid sequence: CASSPPQGTYEQYF.

V gene TRBV19 combines with J gene TRBJ2-7; 7 nucleotides match TRBD1. The CDR3 is made up of 13 amino acids. The V segment lost 3 bases and the J segment 3 bases; nucleotides outside the gene matches: 2. The V gene's germline CDR1 is LNHDA and CDR2 SQIVND (reference sequence). Written as DNA, the CDR3 is TGTGCCAGTAGTATTCGGGACAGCTACGAGCAGTACTTC. Its translation is CASSIRDSYEQYF.

This chain uses TRBV30 with TRBJ2-1, with a possible D match to TRBD2 (7 bases). The CDR3 is 16 amino acids. Trimming removed 0 bases at V and 5 bases at J, with 17 bases between. Germline V gene sequence: CDR1 GTSNPN, CDR2 SVGIG (reference sequence). The CDR3 loop is CAWSVVGGAIHNEQFF. The CDR3 DNA follows: TGTGCCTGGAGTGTAGTGGGGGGGGCGATCCACAATGAGCAGTTCTTC.

The genes are TRBV28 and TRBJ2-1, with a possible D match to TRBD2 (5 bases). V was shortened by 2 bases and J by 14 bases, with 13 bases between the two germline ends. The CDR3 totals 12 residues. CDR1 and CDR2 from the germline V gene are MDHEN and SYDVKM. CDR3 sequence: CASSLVSSYKFF. The CDR3 DNA reads as TGTGCCAGCAGTTTAGTGTCTAGCTATAAGTTCTTC.

The rearrangement links TRBV19 to TRBJ2-3; 7 bases agree with TRBD1. Germline V CDR1 and CDR2: LNHDA, SQIVND (reference sequence). This CDR3 contains 14 residues. The V gene end was trimmed by 8 bases and the J gene end by 4 bases; junction bases not matched to a gene: 9. DNA of the CDR3: TGTGCCAGTCGCCAGACAGGGCCCCCAGATACGCAGTATTTT. Encoded protein: CASRQTGPPDTQYF.

V and J are TRBV11-3 and TRBJ2-2; 7 nucleotides line up with TRBD2. The CDR3 is made up of 17 amino acids. Germline values: CDR1 SGHNT, CDR2 YENEEA. Unmatched junction bases numbered 8, after V lost 0 bases and J lost 4 bases. The CDR3 reads CASSLDLGGRPTGELFF. The CDR3 coding sequence is TGTGCCAGCAGCTTAGATCTAGGCGGGAGACCCACCGGGGAGCTGTTTTTT. Variable domain in full (rest from reference TRBV11-3 and TRBJ2-2): EAGVVQSPRYKIIEKKQPVAFWCNPISGHNTLYWYLQNLGQGPELLIRYENEEAVDDSQLPKDRFSAERLKGVDSTLKIQPAELGDSAVYLCASSLDLGGRPTGELFFGEGSRLTVL.

This clone was counted at least ten times. The rearrangement uses TRBV28 and TRBJ1-4; 7 bases line up with TRBD1. The junction had 17 bases not matched to a gene; V was cut back by 6 bases and J by 7 bases. Germline V gene lookup returns CDR1 MDHEN and CDR2 SYDVKM. The CDR3 contains 17 residues. This CDR3 is CASSPPPYRGRGEKLFF. The CDR3, as DNA: TGTGCCAGCAGCCCACCCCCTTACAGGGGAAGGGGTGAAAAACTGTTTTTT.

This sequence joins TRBV19 and TRBJ1-2, with D hard to call. The V end lost 3 bases, the J end lost 0 bases, and 11 bases lay between the germline ends. Germline assignment: CDR1 LNHDA and CDR2 SQIVND (reference sequence). The CDR3 loop spans 15 amino acids. CDR3 amino acids: CASSMKAETNYGYTF. Here the CDR3 DNA reads TGTGCCAGTAGTATGAAGGCAGAGACTAACTATGGCTACACCTTC. Based on the CDR3 plus reference TRBV19 and TRBJ1-2, the full variable domain is DGGITQSPKYLFRKEGQNVTLSCEQNLNHDAMYWYRQDPGQGLRLIYYSQIVNDFQKGDIAEGYSVSREKKESFPLTVTSAQKNPTAFYLCASSMKAETNYGYTFGSGTRLTVV.

V and J are TRBV9 and TRBJ2-1; D not certain. From germline, CDR1 is SGDLS and CDR2 YYNGEE. Deletions cut 4 bases from V and 5 bases from J, with 13 bases between. This CDR3 has 14 amino acids. The CDR3 sequence: CASSPVAANNEQFF. CDR3 bases: TGTGCCAGCAGCCCCGTGGCGGCTAACAATGAGCAGTTCTTC.

This chain joins TRBV28 and TRBJ1-5; TRBD1 might be the D (5 bases). V lost 4 bases and J 0 bases, leaving 10 bases between the germline ends. The germline V gene has CDR1 MDHEN and CDR2 SYDVKM. The CDR3 contains 15 residues. The CDR3 DNA is TGTGCCAGCAGTTACAGGCCTTATAGCAATCAGCCCCAGCATTTT. Protein: CASSYRPYSNQPQHF.

The rearrangement joins TRBV6-5 to TRBJ1-1; D unresolved. CDR1 is MNHEY, CDR2 SVGAGI, per germline. The CDR3 sequence is 15 residues long. The V end was cut by 0 bases, the J end by 2 bases, with 10 bases between. In DNA, the CDR3 is TGTGCCAGCAGTTACTCTCGGGGTGGAAACACTGAAGCTTTCTTT. Encoded protein: CASSYSRGGNTEAFF.

The chain joins TRBV19 to TRBJ1-1; a weak D match, TRBD1 (5 bases). Germline V gene data show CDR1 as LNHDA and CDR2 as SQIVND (reference sequence). V shed 3 bases and J shed 7 bases, with 15 bases lying between them. This CDR3 has 14 amino acids. In nucleotides, the CDR3 is TGTGCCAGTAGTATCCTTTTTTTGGGGGGTGAAGCTTTCTTT. Translating gives CASSILFLGGEAFF.

In its sample, this clone was seen a few times. This chain connects TRBV25-1 to TRBJ1-4, with D unresolved. The V end was cut by 7 bases, the J end by 3 bases, with 18 bases between. The length of the CDR3 is 16 residues. Germline CDR1 reads MGHDK; CDR2 reads SYGVNS. CDR3 sequence reads: CASIWKIARSNEKLFF. CDR3 bases: TGTGCCAGCATTTGGAAAATTGCACGATCTAATGAAAAACTGTTTTTT. Looking up the rest from reference TRBV25-1 and TRBJ1-4 gives the full variable domain: EADIYQTPRYLVIGTGKKITLECSQTMGHDKMYWYQQDPGMELHLIHYSYGVNSTEKGDLSSESTVSRIRTEHFPLTLESARPSHTSQYLCASIWKIARSNEKLFFGSGTQLSVL.